Shown below are 5 T cell receptor beta chains from a single sample sequenced in a study of blood T cell repertoires in COVID-19. Sequencing was performed with immunoSEQ multiplex PCR; in TCRdb, only in-frame clones are kept and a portion is missing. The sample lists hundreds of thousands of clones, 65% to 90% occurring once. What was sequenced was peripheral blood. These receptor sequences come from a man aged 45 to 65 with COVID-19, enrolled during active disease.

The gene calls are TRBV3-1 (or the pseudogene TRBV3-2) and TRBJ2-1; TRBD2 is a possible D gene (6 bases). Germline V gives CDR1 LGHDT, CDR2 YNNKEL (reference sequence). V shed 0 bases and J shed 3 bases, with 12 bases lying between them. The CDR3 spans 16 residues. CDR3 coding DNA: TGTGCCAGCAGCCAAGATACGGGAGTTGGCTACAATGAGCAGTTCTTC. Translating gives CASSQDTGVGYNEQFF.

V and J are TRBV28 and TRBJ2-1, with 7 bases that match TRBD2. The germline gives CDR1 MDHEN, CDR2 SYDVKM. The V and J ends lost 4 bases and 5 bases, in that order; junction bases with no gene match: 2. The CDR3 consists of 13 residues. CDR3 sequence reads: CASSSLAHNEQFF. CDR3 sequence (DNA): TGTGCCAGCAGTTCACTAGCGCACAATGAGCAGTTCTTC.

The CDR3 nucleotides are TGCAGCGTTGATTTCGGCTACGAGCAGTACTTC. Encoded protein: CSVDFGYEQYF. The rearrangement links TRBV29-1 to TRBJ2-7; the D is unclear. V was cut by 3 bases and J by 3 bases, with 6 bases left in between. The length of the CDR3 is 11 residues. Germline-derived CDR1 and CDR2 are SQVTM and ANQGSEA.

The chain combines TRBV19 with TRBJ1-6, with unresolved D. The CDR3 length is 12 residues. Germline values: CDR1 LNHDA, CDR2 SQIVND (reference sequence). The V and J ends lost 5 bases and 10 bases respectively, with 9 bases between them. CDR3 amino acids: CASSESTSPLHF. The CDR3 nucleotides are TGTGCCAGTAGTGAGTCAACCTCACCCCTCCACTTT.

The chain joins TRBV18 to TRBJ2-5; 8 bases are a match to TRBD2. CDR3 size: 16 residues. With 4 bases clipped from V and 1 base from J, the junction kept 8 bases outside the gene matches. Germline assignment: CDR1 KGHSH and CDR2 LQKENI. The CDR3 region is CASSRTRREGQETQYF. The DNA for the CDR3 is TGTGCCAGCTCACGAACGAGACGGGAGGGCCAAGAGACCCAGTACTTC.